The clone carrying this T cell receptor (beta chain) was counted many times. Its antigen remains unknown. The data belong to a study of T-cell reconstitution after alpha-beta-depleted transplantation in children. This sample's TCRbeta library carried unique molecular identifier barcodes. TCRdb re-called the PCR reads through MiXCR, storing one row per CDR3 protein. The sample consists of some 300,000 distinct CDR3 sequences, around 7.3% of them appearing once. Findings and caveats of the study: There were reportedly several hundred expanded graft clones from which alpha-beta T cells came about two months after transplant. Some patients' high day-60 TCRbeta diversity was traced to surviving recipient T cells and thymic progenitors. From newly produced T cells came most of the T-cell counts and diversity one year after transplant.

The CDR3 is 14 amino acids. V shed 5 bases, J shed 6 bases, and the junction held 4 bases outside the gene matches. The sequence was collected from a female patient between 2 and 15 years old who had a stem cell transplant for Fanconi anemia, so the T cells may come from the graft donor. The input for sequencing was peripheral blood, taken 360 days after TCRalphabeta/CD19-depleted stem cell transplant. This chain joins TRBV12-3 or TRBV12-4 and TRBJ1-6, with 7 bases lining up with TRBD1. CDR3 DNA sequence: TGTGCCAGCAGTGAGACAGGGAGTAATTCACCCCTCCACTTT. It yields the protein CASSETGSNSPLHF.